This T cell receptor (beta chain) was captured in a study of blood T cell repertoires in COVID-19. Study context: The analysed material was cDNA or gDNA that came from T cells, B-cell-depleted T cells, or PBMCs.

The CDR3 spans 14 residues. Trimming pared 7 bases from V and 1 base from J, leaving 14 bases between. CDR1 is SGHRS and CDR2 is YFSETQ in the germline V gene. Some clones are missing from TCRdb's copy, which holds only in-frame ones; the method was immunoSEQ multiplex PCR. The table lists about 79,000 clones, approximately 90% of them singletons. The origin of this receptor is a man aged 70-80 years with active or convalescent COVID-19. Sequenced material: peripheral blood. The chain is built from TRBV5-1 and TRBJ1-1; a possible D gene is TRBD1 (5 bases). CDR3 DNA sequence: TGCGCCAGCGGGGCAGGCCTGGGGAACACTGAAGCTTTCTTT. It encodes CASGAGLGNTEAFF. Full variable domain (remainder filled in from reference TRBV5-1 and TRBJ1-1): KAGVTQTPRYLIKTRGQQVTLSCSPISGHRSVSWYQQTPGQGLQFLFEYFSETQRNKGNFPGRFSGRQFSNSRSEMNVSTLELGDSALYLCASGAGLGNTEAFFGQGTRLTVV.